By proportion, the clone carrying this T cell receptor (delta chain) is large. This sample was taken from a study of gamma-delta chains in newborns, infants, children. Overall study context: Microbial exposure reportedly drives polyclonal innate γδ T cell expansion after birth.

TCRdb re-called clones from the reads via CATT. The table has 3,000 to 3,500 delta-chain clones, around 56% seen once. Germline V CDR1 and CDR2: GEAIGNYY, EKD. V trimming: 4 bases; J trimming: 0 bases; junction bases outside the gene matches: 7. The CDR3 is 19 amino acids. This TCR came from a child who received the measles vaccine. The chain carries TRDV2 and TRDJ3, with 11 bases fitting TRDD3. The sequencing input was blood. DNA for the CDR3: TGTGCCTGTGATTCTGGGGGATACCGAAGCTCCTGGGACACCCGACAGATGTTTTTC. Protein product: CACDSGGYRSSWDTRQMFF.